The source of this T cell receptor (beta chain) is a study of control samples from healthy donors and cancer patients. The assay was immunoSEQ multiplex PCR, and TCRdb's table has in-frame clones only and misses some. The table records 120,000 to 150,000 clones, roughly 93% of them present only once. Germline values: CDR1 SGHNT, CDR2 YENEEA. Trimming removed 6 bases from V and 1 base from J, with 12 bases in between. This CDR3 has 14 amino acids. The sequencing sample was made of blood. This chain uses TRBV11-3 with TRBJ1-2; D might be TRBD1 (6 bases). This clonotype was obtained from a man younger than 30 in good health. The CDR3 coding sequence is TGTGCCAGCAGTCGCCGACAGGTTAACTATGGCTACACCTTC. This translates into CASSRRQVNYGYTF.